This TCR beta chain was identified in a study of identical twins. cDNA carried unique molecular identifiers, and a universal primer site was added by template switching. TCRdb recomputed calls from the 5' RACE reads with MiXCR, one row per CDR3 protein. This sample yields about 530,000 distinct CDR3 sequences, of which 13% to 15% are seen a single time; roughly 0.44% belongs to the top ten. The V and J ends lost 4 bases and 2 bases, in that order; junction bases with no gene match: 2. Germline CDR1 SGHRS, CDR2 YFSETQ. This CDR3 spans 13 amino acids. These same records also appear under a second study, on yellow fever vaccine responses in identical twins. That paper notes: Twins reportedly mounted vaccine T cell responses that seemed partly convergent, partly personalized.

The sequence was collected from a woman between 18 and 30 years old in good health. V usage is TRBV5-1 and J usage is TRBJ1-1; TRBD1 agrees at 7 bases. The sequenced sample consisted of CD4+ T cells sorted from blood. The CDR3 protein is CASSDRENTEAFF. Here the CDR3 DNA reads TGCGCCAGCAGCGACAGGGAAAACACTGAAGCTTTCTTT.